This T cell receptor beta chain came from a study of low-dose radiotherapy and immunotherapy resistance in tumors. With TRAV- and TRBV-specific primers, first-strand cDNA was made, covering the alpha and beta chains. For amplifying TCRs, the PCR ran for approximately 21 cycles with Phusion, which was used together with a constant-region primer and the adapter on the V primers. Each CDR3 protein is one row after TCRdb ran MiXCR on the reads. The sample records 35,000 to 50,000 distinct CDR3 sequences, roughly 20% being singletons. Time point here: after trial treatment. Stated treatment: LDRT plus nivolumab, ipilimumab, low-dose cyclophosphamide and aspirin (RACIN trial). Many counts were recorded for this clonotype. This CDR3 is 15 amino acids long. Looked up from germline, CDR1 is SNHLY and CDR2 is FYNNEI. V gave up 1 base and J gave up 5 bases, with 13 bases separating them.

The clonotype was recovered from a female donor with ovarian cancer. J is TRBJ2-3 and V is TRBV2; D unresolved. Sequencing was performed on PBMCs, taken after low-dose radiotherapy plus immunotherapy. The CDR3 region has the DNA TGTGCCAGCAGTGAAGGGTGGGAAATGGAAGATACGCAGTATTTT. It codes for CASSEGWEMEDTQYF.